A selection of T cell receptor beta chains follows, all from one sample in a study of monozygotic twins with inflammatory bowel disease. Reanalyzing the 5' RACE reads, TCRdb keeps one entry per CDR3 protein, without DNA. This listing includes over 200,000 distinct CDR3 sequences. The specimen sequenced was blood. The receptors originated from a human donor with ulcerative colitis or Crohn's disease, or a healthy co-twin of an affected twin (not recorded which). Each CDR3 is given with its conserved first and last residue.

v_call,j_call,cdr3_aa
TRBV12-3/TRBV12-4,TRBJ2-5,CASSEGQGGLAETQYF
TRBV12-3/TRBV12-4,TRBJ1-5,CASSFSRTDNQPQHF
TRBV5-1,TRBJ2-6,CASSLSGLPDVLTF
TRBV3-1,TRBJ2-2,CASSQFQAGELFF
TRBV7-9,TRBJ2-3,CASSSRSEWDTQYF
TRBV24-1,TRBJ2-1,CAIAGTENNEQFF
TRBV7-8,TRBJ2-1,CASSPSTLIYEQFF
TRBV12-3/TRBV12-4,TRBJ1-5,CASSPLGRNNQPQHF
TRBV10-3,TRBJ2-3,CAIGQGDYTDTQYF
TRBV5-1,TRBJ2-5,CASNQQETQYF
TRBV20-1,TRBJ2-1,CSAVGADNEQFF
TRBV5-6,TRBJ2-2,CASSLVVGTSGGGTGELFF
TRBV12-5,TRBJ2-7,CASGLNSLGTGYYEQYF
TRBV5-1,TRBJ2-1,CASSRAGEVLYEQFF
TRBV15,TRBJ1-1,CATSRRRRNTEAFF
TRBV18,TRBJ2-7,CASSVTGSSYEQYF
TRBV7-2,TRBJ1-2,CASSLLGQPHNYGYTF
TRBV24-1,TRBJ2-4,CATSEASSGAKNIQYF
TRBV14,TRBJ1-1,CASKSGQLATEAFF
TRBV6-2/TRBV6-3,TRBJ2-3,CASMSTGTDTQYF
TRBV12-3/TRBV12-4,TRBJ2-7,CASSGTGAYEQYF
TRBV27,TRBJ1-2,CASSLRSGAGGYTF
TRBV13,TRBJ2-7,CASSPPSGTGGTYEQYF
TRBV5-1,TRBJ2-5,CASSRPGETQYF
TRBV7-9,TRBJ1-5,CASSLERGVEQPQHF
TRBV7-2,TRBJ2-2,CASSLGTGTTGELFF
TRBV5-1,TRBJ1-2,CASSPRPGGEGGYTF
TRBV5-4,TRBJ1-2,CASRGSPANYGYTF
TRBV9,TRBJ2-7,CASSPPFHSGVYEQYF
TRBV18,TRBJ1-1,CASSPQGANRGTEAFF
TRBV24-1,TRBJ2-7,CATSDGRGNYEQYF
TRBV25-1,TRBJ1-6,CASSEIVGYSPLHF
TRBV12-3/TRBV12-4,TRBJ1-6,CASSLDRVKSNSPLHF
TRBV6-6,TRBJ1-4,CASRMAEKLFF
TRBV2,TRBJ2-7,CASSDRIAGGVVEQYF